These 17 T cell receptor beta chains were sequenced from one sample in a study of CD8 T cells in Susac syndrome. An amount of RNA that ranged from roughly 0.5 to 1 ug was reverse transcribed with random hexamers. TCRdb ran MiXCR on the immunoSEQ multiplex PCR reads and lists one entry per CDR3 protein. There are more than 150,000 distinct CDR3 sequences in the sample; roughly 94% occur only once, and approximately 0.082% lies in the top ten. Sequenced: CD4+ T cells from PBMCs. The receptors were sampled from a human donor in good health.

V and J are TRBV10-2 and TRBJ1-1, with D possibly matching TRBD1 (6 bases). V was cut by 4 bases and J by 4 bases, with 19 bases left in between. Per germline, CDR1 WSHSY and CDR2 SAAADI. The CDR3 spans 16 residues. The CDR3 reads CASSGDGGKGFTEAFF. As DNA, the CDR3 is TGCGCCAGCAGTGGCGACGGGGGCAAGGGGTTCACTGAAGCTTTCTTT.

The genes are TRBV7-3 and TRBJ2-2, with TRBD2 matching over 13 bases. The V and J ends lost 5 bases and 5 bases, in that order; junction bases with no gene match: 5. CDR3 length equals 16 residues. In germline, CDR1 is SGHTA, CDR2 FQGTGA. CDR3 amino acids: CASSLGLAGVTGELFF. The CDR3, as DNA: TGTGCCAGCAGCCTCGGACTAGCGGGAGTTACCGGGGAGCTGTTTTTT. Drawing the rest from reference TRBV7-3 and TRBJ2-2, the complete variable domain is GAGVSQTPSNKVTEKGKYVELRCDPISGHTALYWYRQSLGQGPEFLIYFQGTGAADDSGLPNDRFFAVRPEGSVSTLKIQRTERGDSAVYLCASSLGLAGVTGELFFGEGSRLTVL.

This chain links TRBV5-1 with TRBJ2-1, with 7 bases matching TRBD2. The CDR3 spans 13 residues. Germline loops: CDR1 SGHRS, CDR2 YFSETQ. V was pared by 1 base and J by 9 bases, with 4 bases of the junction left unmatched. The CDR3 loop reads CASSLRLASEQFF. The CDR3 DNA follows: TGCGCCAGCAGCTTGAGACTAGCAAGTGAGCAGTTCTTC.

The V and J genes are TRBV6-6 and TRBJ1-2; no clear D gene. The CDR3 is 14 residues long. The germline V gene has CDR1 MNHNY and CDR2 SVGAGI (reference sequence). V was clipped by 0 bases and J by 8 bases, with 13 bases between them. The CDR3: CASSYSGPEGGYTF. Written as DNA, the CDR3 is TGTGCCAGCAGTTACTCGGGCCCTGAGGGAGGCTACACCTTC.

The V gene is TRBV9, the J gene TRBJ2-5; D is undetermined. The CDR3 is made up of 13 amino acids. From germline, CDR1 is SGDLS and CDR2 YYNGEE. V lost 4 bases to trimming and J lost 6 bases, with 13 bases between them. For the CDR3, the DNA is TGTGCCAGCAGCTTGGACCAGGTGAAGACCCAGTACTTC. Amino acids: CASSLDQVKTQYF.

This chain links TRBV7-9 with TRBJ1-1; 9 nucleotides line up with TRBD1. J gave up 4 bases and V 4 bases, and 4 bases lay outside the gene matches. Germline V lookup: CDR1 SEHNR, CDR2 FQNEAQ (reference sequence). There are 14 residues in the CDR3. The CDR3 DNA reads as TGTGCCAGCAGCTGGGGACAGGGTGGCACTGAAGCTTTCTTT. The encoded protein is CASSWGQGGTEAFF.

The chain couples TRBV7-6 to TRBJ2-7, with D perhaps TRBD1 or TRBD2 (5 bases each). The CDR3 contains 16 residues. The germline V gene has CDR1 SGHVS and CDR2 FNYEAQ. Trimming shortened V by 1 base and J by 2 bases, and 15 bases separated the two germline ends. In DNA, the CDR3 is TGTGCCAGCAGCTTAGGCGTCGGGACGGGAACCTACGAGCAGTACTTC. Protein sequence: CASSLGVGTGTYEQYF.

The chain employs TRBV5-1 and TRBJ1-1, with D perhaps TRBD1 (6 bases). Germline CDR1 reads SGHRS; CDR2 reads YFSETQ. There are 12 residues in the CDR3. V shed 2 bases and J shed 7 bases, with 9 bases lying between them. Here the CDR3 DNA reads TGCGCCAGCAGCTTTCAGGGGATTGAAGCTTTCTTT. It translates to CASSFQGIEAFF.

The chain couples TRBV6-1 to TRBJ2-3, with D uncertain. Trimming took off 6 bases at V and 6 bases at J, with 10 bases between the two ends. The CDR3 runs 12 residues. Germline CDR1 MNHNS, CDR2 SASEGT. Here the CDR3 reads CASSLTWDTQYF. The CDR3, as DNA: TGTGCCAGCAGCTTAACATGGGATACGCAGTATTTT.

The CDR3 region is CASSLTSQTLEQYF. Written as DNA, the CDR3 is TGTGCCAGCAGCTTGACTTCCCAAACCCTCGAGCAGTACTTC. The V and J genes are TRBV5-4 and TRBJ2-7; D unresolved. Per the germline V gene, CDR1 is SGHNT and CDR2 is YYREEE (reference sequence). CDR3 length equals 14 residues. V was pared by 1 base and J by 6 bases, with 14 bases between. The full variable domain, completed using reference TRBV5-4 and TRBJ2-7, is ETGVTQSPTHLIKTRGQQVTLRCSSQSGHNTVSWYQQALGQGPQFIFQYYREEENGRGNFPPRFSGLQFPNYSSELNVNALELDDSALYLCASSLTSQTLEQYFGPGTRLTVT.

In this sample, this clonotype turned up once. This sequence joins TRBV20-1 and TRBJ2-5, with 7 bases matching TRBD2. This CDR3 region has 14 residues. V lost 5 bases and J lost 4; bases outside the gene matches: 10. The germline gives CDR1 DFQATT, CDR2 SNEGSKA (reference sequence). CDR3 loop: CSAPHAGAGETQYF. In nucleotides, the CDR3 is TGCAGTGCTCCTCACGCGGGAGCGGGAGAGACCCAGTACTTC.

The V gene is TRBV13, the J gene TRBJ2-7; 10 bases align to TRBD2. This CDR3 has 15 amino acids. Germline V CDR1 and CDR2: PRHDT, FYEKMQ (reference sequence). Trimming at V came to 4 bases and at J to 2 bases, leaving 5 bases not matched to a gene. The CDR3: CASSSGTSVTYEQYF. The CDR3 DNA reads TGTGCCAGCAGCTCCGGGACTAGCGTTACCTACGAGCAGTACTTC.

The chain couples TRBV12-5 to TRBJ2-1; D possibly uses TRBD1 or TRBD2 (5 bases each). Between the trimmed V and J ends, which lost 0 bases and 8 bases, there was a span of 8 bases. The CDR3 consists of 13 residues. Germline V gives CDR1 LGHNT, CDR2 FRNRAP. The CDR3 loop is CASGLVRGDEQFF. The CDR3 DNA sequence: TGTGCTAGTGGTTTGGTACGAGGGGATGAGCAGTTCTTC.

The gene calls are TRBV18 and TRBJ1-1, with a possible D match to TRBD1 (5 bases). Trimming removed 2 bases at V and 4 bases at J, with 8 bases between. The germline gives CDR1 KGHSH, CDR2 LQKENI. The CDR3 sequence is 13 residues long. CDR3 sequence: CASSPMGGTEAFF. The CDR3 DNA reads TGTGCCAGCTCACCAATGGGGGGCACTGAAGCTTTCTTT.

A word on this clonotype: At one of its ends the junction is not consistent with the germline gene, which may arise from a read error. The V call is TRBV19, the J call TRBJ2-7; 10 positions agree with TRBD1. This CDR3 comprises 16 residues. CDR1 is LNHDA, CDR2 SQIVND, per germline (reference sequence). The CDR3 DNA is TGCGCCAGTAGTTTAAGACAGGGGGCGATTGCCTACGAGCAGTACTTC. Protein sequence: CASSLRQGAIAYEQYF.

A few counts support this clonotype. This chain uses TRBV20-1 with TRBJ2-7; 7 bases are a match to TRBD2. J was trimmed by 6 bases and V by 3 bases; bases with no gene match: 5. The CDR3 is 12 residues long. The V gene's germline CDR1 is DFQATT and CDR2 SNEGSKA (reference sequence). The CDR3 region is CSARRGGFEQYF. DNA of the CDR3: TGCAGTGCTAGGCGCGGGGGTTTCGAGCAGTACTTC.

This rearrangement joins TRBV6-2 or TRBV6-3 to TRBJ2-2; TRBD1 aligns across 8 bases. The J segment lost 3 bases and the V segment lost 2 bases, leaving 2 bases of the junction unmatched. Germline V gives CDR1 MNHEY, CDR2 SVGEGT. This CDR3 contains 15 residues. The chain's CDR3 is CASSYTGGYTGELFF. The CDR3 DNA follows: TGTGCCAGCAGTTACACAGGGGGTTACACCGGGGAGCTGTTTTTT.